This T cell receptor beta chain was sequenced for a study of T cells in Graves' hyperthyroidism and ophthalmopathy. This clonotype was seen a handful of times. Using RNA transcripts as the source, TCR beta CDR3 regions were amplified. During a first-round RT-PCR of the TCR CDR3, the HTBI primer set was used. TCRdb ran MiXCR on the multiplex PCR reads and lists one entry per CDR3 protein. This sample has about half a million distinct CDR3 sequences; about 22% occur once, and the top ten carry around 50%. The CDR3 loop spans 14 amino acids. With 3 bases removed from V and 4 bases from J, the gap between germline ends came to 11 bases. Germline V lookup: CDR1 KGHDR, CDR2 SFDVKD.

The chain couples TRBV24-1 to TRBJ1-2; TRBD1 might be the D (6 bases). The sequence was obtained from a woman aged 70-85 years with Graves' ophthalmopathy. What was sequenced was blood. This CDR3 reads CATSDPRGSYGYTF. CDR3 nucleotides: TGTGCCACCAGTGATCCCAGGGGTTCCTATGGCTACACCTTC.